This TCR beta chain was captured by sequencing in a study of shared clonotypes between healthy human individuals (dated by TCRdb to 2018 to 2020). At the level of the whole study: The cohort comprised two women and a few men aged 18 to 49 years. For each donor, CD4 naive and CD4 memory were each given three plates, CD8 naive was given two plates, and CD8 memory was given one plate. The study deeply sequenced blood TCR repertoires of about 5 healthy adults to estimate repertoire size and the extent of clonotype sharing between individuals. Different laboratories and diverse techniques were used to prepare libraries and sequence TCR repertoires, to increase sequencing depth and limit assay-specific biases. Each donor's leukapheresis produced roughly between roughly 0.85 and 9.5 billion PBMCs.

Using the deep immunoSEQ assay, multiplex PCR amplified TCR CDR3 regions from genomic DNA. Genomic DNA extracted from each cell subset was distributed evenly over all wells of several immunoSEQ 96-well plates, and each plate served as one replicate. Each replicate PCR for sorted subsets received about 0.2 ug genomic DNA, equal to some 32,000 T cell genomes. The purified libraries were quantified using a Qubit 3.0 fluorometer, sized with a Bioanalyzer 2100, and then quantified again using the KAPA Library Quantification kit. A separate single-read 150-cycle Illumina NextSeq 550 flow cell was used to sequence each immunoSEQ 96-well plate. Under the source paper's analysis protocol: The immunoSEQ output contained only junctional sequences without quality scores, so filtering could not match that applied to full-length reads. To assign V/J genes and CDR3, sequences were annotated using PyIR, a Python wrapper for IgBLAST v1.9, with IMGT germline references. Reads were filtered out if the reads had weak V/J assignments (E-value above 1e-6), no CDR3, stop codons, out-of-frame junctions, or ambiguous translated residues. V3J clonotypes were defined as sequences sharing the same inferred V gene, J gene, and CDR3 amino acid sequence. To compute the percentage overlap between repertoires, the number of shared unique clonotypes was divided by the size of the smaller repertoire. RTK rarefaction, the Chao1 estimator, and Recon v2.1 estimates of unobserved clonotypes were used to assess repertoire richness. Generation probabilities were computed with OLGA for all TCRbeta clonotypes obtained by the gDNA method from four donors. The table comes from immuneACCESS by way of TCRdb, which keeps in-frame sequences with V and J called. Part of the clones is missing from these tables; in studies checked, under half for an unresolved V gene and the rest for unknown reasons. The V and J calls and clone size come from that table; D and trimming were worked out from the DNA. In all, the sample holds around 1.5 million clones, and 98% of those were seen once. Roughly 0.42% of the sample is in the top ten clones.

Concerning this clone itself: Its binding antigen is unknown. One base away there is no much larger clone; base qualities are not given.

Donors were healthy HIV-negative adults with no recently reported acute infections or vaccinations. Every donor was a Caucasian adult residing in Nashville, Tennessee, USA. CD4+ T cells were enriched through magnetic negative selection, after which naive cells were positively selected on CD45RA and the remaining negative fraction served as the memory subset. After blood collection by leukapheresis, PBMCs were isolated using Ficoll-Histopaque density gradient centrifugation and then cryopreserved in the vapor phase of liquid nitrogen. Analytical flow cytometry was used to check the purity and quantity of each magnetically sorted T cell population. Each sorted fraction had its genomic DNA isolated and then quantified by UV absorbance on a Nanodrop 2000c. Broader findings and caveats from the paper: Sampling was limited to blood, and TCR repertoires in tissue likely differ from TCR repertoires in blood. Pairwise subsampling led to the expectation that sequencing depth would affect the degree of clonotype sharing among donors. Larger estimated clonotype richness was generally found for naive subsets than for memory subsets. Incomplete sequencing was indicated by rarefaction of sorted-subset datasets, despite the large sequencing depth. Compared with non-shared clonotypes, clonotypes shared by all four sorted-subset donors had higher generation probabilities. Approximately 4.8% of naive CD4, more than 3% of naive CD8, roughly 2.5% of memory CD4, and 0.35% to 0.4% of memory CD8 clonotypes were shared across four donors. The small number of donors limited the genetic and exposure-history diversity represented.

The germline V and J ends show losses of 3 bases and 0 bases respectively, and no gene match explains 5 bases of the junction. Reading the germline V gene gives CDR1 MDHEN and CDR2 SYDVKM. The CDR3 spans 15 residues, from the cysteine through the phenylalanine. Only the CDR3 part of the read is kept: 45 bases, read in frame from the first base. This sequence was found in a man aged 25 to 40 in good health. Sequencing was done on a sample of naive CD4+ T cells sorted from blood. In the paper's terms, the cell subset or site label means: CD45RA+ positively selected. The sequence links TRBV28 to TRBJ2-7, and TRBD2 aligns with 7 junction nucleotides. CDR3 region: CASSFGTTTSYEQYF. The bases read TGTGCCAGCAGTTTCGGGACTACCACCTCCTACGAGCAGTACTTC.